The rows below give T cell receptor beta chains drawn from one sample of a study of blood T cell repertoires in COVID-19. Here immunoSEQ multiplex PCR was the method, and the copy in TCRdb shows in-frame clones only, minus some. This repertoire shows 240,000 or so clones, over 75% found once; its top ten account for around 0.78%. The material sequenced was peripheral blood. Receptors were obtained from a woman in her thirties with acute or convalescent COVID-19. Each CDR3 is given with its conserved first and last residue. A D gene is named only where the DNA matches it firmly. For some rows the clone size is stated as once, few or many, or as a class when expanded; others skip it.

TRBV6-2/TRBV6-3,TRBJ1-1,14,once,NA,CASSYEGGRTEAFF,TGTGCCAGCAGTTACGAAGGGGGTCGTACTGAAGCTTTCTTT
TRBV9,TRBJ2-5,15,NA,NA,CASSVAGSGRETQYF,TGTGCCAGCAGCGTAGCAGGGTCCGGTAGAGAGACCCAGTACTTC
TRBV27,TRBJ1-5,14,NA,NA,CASSVQGGNQPQHF,TGTGCCAGCAGTGTACAGGGAGGCAATCAGCCCCAGCATTTT
TRBV14,TRBJ2-7,15,once,TRBD2,CASSQVAGSLDEQYF,TGTGCCAGCAGCCAGGTAGCGGGATCTTTGGACGAGCAGTACTTC
TRBV5-8,TRBJ1-1,15,NA,TRBD1,CASSLVGDREYEAFF,TGTGCCAGCAGCTTGGTGGGGGACAGGGAGTATGAAGCTTTCTTT
TRBV19,TRBJ2-3,14,NA,TRBD2,CASSSLADTDTQYF,TGTGCCAGTAGTAGTCTAGCGGACACAGATACGCAGTATTTT
TRBV3-1/TRBV3-2,TRBJ2-7,15,NA,NA,CASSPMAGYFYEQYF,TGTGCCAGCAGCCCCATGGCAGGGTACTTTTACGAGCAGTACTTC
TRBV12-3/TRBV12-4,TRBJ2-7,13,NA,NA,CASGASATYEQYF,TGTGCCAGCGGGGCTAGCGCAACCTACGAGCAGTACTTC
TRBV15,TRBJ2-3,16,NA,TRBD2,CATSRDVAGGPDTQYF,TGTGCCACCAGCAGAGATGTAGCGGGAGGGCCAGATACGCAGTATTTT
TRBV5-5,TRBJ2-1,15,NA,NA,CASSLLGVGQDEQFF,TGTGCCAGCAGCTTGTTGGGTGTCGGTCAGGATGAGCAGTTCTTC
TRBV29-1,TRBJ2-3,12,NA,NA,CSVFVSADTQYF,TGCAGCGTTTTCGTGAGTGCAGATACGCAGTATTTT
TRBV7-6,TRBJ2-1,15,NA,NA,CASSFKRAGGNEQFF,TGTGCCAGCAGCTTTAAACGGGCAGGAGGCAATGAGCAGTTCTTC
TRBV7-8,TRBJ2-1,15,NA,TRBD2,CASSSRAGAYYEQFF,TGTGCCAGCAGCTCGCGAGCGGGAGCTTATTATGAGCAGTTCTTC
TRBV7-2,TRBJ2-5,16,NA,NA,CASSLVASALQETQYF,TGTGCCAGCAGCTTAGTGGCTAGCGCCCTTCAAGAGACCCAGTACTTC
TRBV29-1,TRBJ2-2,15,NA,TRBD2,CSGTPGGSITGELFF,TGCAGCGGTACTCCGGGGGGGTCGATCACCGGGGAGCTGTTTTTT
TRBV25-1,TRBJ2-5,12,NA,TRBD1,CASQTGPETQYF,TGTGCCAGCCAGACAGGGCCCGAGACCCAGTACTTC
TRBV7-3,TRBJ2-7,14,NA,TRBD2,CASSSTSGPYEQYF,TGTGCCAGCAGCTCCACTAGCGGTCCCTACGAGCAGTACTTC
TRBV4-2,TRBJ2-7,15,NA,NA,CASSQPGFGPYEQYF,TGTGCCAGCAGCCAGCCGGGATTTGGGCCCTACGAGCAGTACTTC
TRBV7-8,TRBJ1-2,13,NA,TRBD1,CASSSEQGGGYTF,TGTGCCAGCAGCTCAGAACAGGGGGGTGGCTACACCTTC
TRBV10-3,TRBJ1-5,12,few,TRBD1,CAIQGVGQPQHF,TGTGCCATCCAGGGGGTGGGTCAGCCCCAGCATTTT
TRBV6-5,TRBJ2-7,14,NA,TRBD1,CASSSPGTGYEQYF,TGTGCCAGCAGTTCCCCCGGGACAGGCTACGAGCAGTACTTC
TRBV7-9,TRBJ2-7,13,NA,TRBD2,CATSGTNSYEQYF,TGTGCCACCTCCGGGACTAACTCCTACGAGCAGTACTTC